These 7 T cell receptor beta chains came from one sample sequenced in a study of CD8 T cells in Susac syndrome. Random hexamers were used to reverse transcribe an amount of roughly 0.45 to 1 ug RNA. Each CDR3 protein is one row after TCRdb ran MiXCR on the immunoSEQ multiplex PCR reads. The table includes 150,000 to 200,000 distinct CDR3 sequences, 95% detected once. The sequenced material came from CD8+ T cells from PBMCs. The receptors here all came from a human donor with multiple sclerosis.

This sequence joins TRBV11-1 and TRBJ2-1, with TRBD2 matching over 14 bases. J gave up 8 bases and V 4 bases, and 13 bases lay outside the gene matches. Germline CDR1 reads SGHAT; CDR2 reads FQDESV (reference sequence). This CDR3 comprises 18 residues. CDR3 in amino acids: CASSSPTSGRAGWHEQFF. Here the CDR3 DNA reads TGTGCCAGCAGCTCCCCGACTAGCGGGAGGGCGGGTTGGCATGAGCAGTTCTTC.

This clonotype was found a few times. The rearrangement uses TRBV9 and TRBJ2-1, with TRBD2 matching 14 bases. J was trimmed by 8 bases and V by 3 bases; bases with no gene match: 4. CDR1 and CDR2 from the germline V gene are SGDLS and YYNGEE. This CDR3 spans 15 amino acids. This CDR3 reads CASSAGTSGSHEQFF. Written as DNA, the CDR3 is TGTGCCAGCAGCGCTGGGACTAGCGGGAGCCATGAGCAGTTCTTC.

In nucleotides, the CDR3 is TGCGCCAGCAGCGAACACCCGGGACAGGGGAACACTGAAGCTTTCTTT. This sequence encodes CASSEHPGQGNTEAFF. The gene calls are TRBV4-1 and TRBJ1-1; TRBD1 matches 9 bases. CDR1 and CDR2 from the germline V gene are MGHRA and YSYEKL. The CDR3 length is 16 residues. J lost 1 base, V lost 5 bases, and 8 bases had no gene match.

The chain employs TRBV20-1 and TRBJ2-7; possibly TRBD1 or TRBD2 for D (5 bases each). From germline, CDR1 is DFQATT and CDR2 SNEGSKA (reference sequence). V gave up 0 bases and J gave up 7 bases, with 19 bases separating them. This CDR3 has 15 amino acids. The CDR3 loop reads CSARDPVRDPWEQYF. Here the CDR3 DNA reads TGCAGTGCTAGAGATCCAGTAAGGGACCCTTGGGAGCAGTACTTC.

This rearrangement joins TRBV29-1 to TRBJ2-1; D is possibly TRBD1 (6 bases). V shed 6 bases and J shed 6 bases, with 18 bases lying between them. Looked up from germline, CDR1 is SQVTM and CDR2 is ANQGSEA. The CDR3 is made up of 14 amino acids. The DNA of the CDR3 is TGCAGCGTCGACCCAACGACAGGTATCAATGAGCAGTTCTTC. Protein sequence: CSVDPTTGINEQFF.

The chain recombines TRBV7-3 with TRBJ2-3, with D hard to call. The CDR3 loop spans 14 amino acids. Germline V gene sequence: CDR1 SGHTA, CDR2 FQGTGA. V was shortened by 5 bases and J by 4 bases, with 13 bases between the two germline ends. The CDR3 here is CASSPHPRADTQYF. CDR3 sequence (DNA): TGTGCCAGCAGCCCCCATCCGCGCGCAGATACGCAGTATTTT.

The chain joins TRBV7-9 to TRBJ1-6; D is unresolved. CDR3 length: 14 amino acids. Trimming left V 5 bases short and J 8 bases short, with 13 bases between. CDR1 is SEHNR, CDR2 FQNEAQ, per germline (reference sequence). CDR3 coding DNA: TGTGCCAGCAGCCCAGACGGGCCGGATTCACCCCTCCACTTT. As protein: CASSPDGPDSPLHF.